The text below deals with one T cell receptor (beta chain). Its antigen is undetermined. Preparing the TCRbeta library involved the use of unique molecular identifiers. TCRdb analysed the PCR reads with MiXCR anew, one entry per CDR3 protein. The sample includes tens of thousands of distinct CDR3 sequences, roughly 4.9% of them seen just once. The data are from a study of T-cell reconstitution after alpha-beta-depleted transplantation in children. This CDR3 has 14 residues. Trimming took off 1 base at V and 2 bases at J, with 7 bases between the two ends. The germline CDR1 and CDR2 sequences are SGHNT and YENEEA. General study findings and limits: Diversity of TCRbeta at day 60 was high in some patients, arising from surviving recipient T cells and thymic progenitors. T-cell numbers and diversity, one year after transplant, stemmed largely from T cells that were newly produced. Several hundred expanded graft clones reportedly gave rise to the alpha-beta T cells present about two months after transplant.

The chain links TRBV11-3 to TRBJ2-3; D possibly corresponds to TRBD2 (5 bases). The TCR originated in a boy less than two years old who had a stem cell transplant for acute myeloid leukemia, so the T cells may come from the graft donor. The starting material was PBMCs, mostly from graft donor cells, obtained 180 days after TCRalphabeta/CD19-depleted stem cell transplant. The CDR3 coding sequence is TGTGCCAGCAGCTTAGGAGGGATCACAGATACGCAGTATTTT. Protein: CASSLGGITDTQYF.